These 24 T cell receptor beta chains were all obtained from the same sample, sequenced in a study of siplizumab effects on memory and regulatory T cells. Here immunoSEQ multiplex PCR was the method, and the copy in TCRdb shows in-frame clones only, minus some. The sample has 80,000 to 130,000 clones, about 90% seen once. The specimen sequenced was CD4+ T cells sorted from blood. All receptors come from a human donor in good health. Some clones in this sample may be carry-over from other donors' samples.

The chain recombines TRBV19 with TRBJ1-5; tentatively, D is TRBD1 (5 bases). The CDR3 contains 15 residues. V lost 4 bases and J lost 3, with 13 bases in between. Germline lookup yields CDR1 LNHDA and CDR2 SQIVND (reference sequence). CDR3 sequence reads: CASSSQGWNNQPQHF. As DNA, the CDR3 is TGTGCCAGTAGTAGTCAGGGTTGGAACAATCAGCCCCAGCATTTT.

This clone was recorded once. This chain uses TRBV27 with TRBJ2-5; 8 positions match TRBD1. The CDR3 is 12 amino acids. Germline assignment: CDR1 MNHEY and CDR2 SMNVEV (reference sequence). J lost 13 bases, V lost 4 bases, and 8 bases had no gene match. The CDR3 here is CASSSHRQGTYF. The DNA of the CDR3 is TGTGCCAGCAGTTCGCATCGACAGGGGACGTACTTC.

This clone occurred once. V and J are TRBV19 and TRBJ1-1; D may be TRBD1 (5 bases). Germline values: CDR1 LNHDA, CDR2 SQIVND (reference sequence). Trimming cost V 5 bases and J 1 base, with 14 bases left between them. The length of the CDR3 is 15 residues. This CDR3 reads CASSSRQMGNTEAFF. The CDR3 region has the DNA TGTGCCAGTAGTTCCAGACAGATGGGGAACACTGAAGCTTTCTTT.

The chain couples TRBV19 to TRBJ1-2, with D possibly matching TRBD1 (6 bases). This CDR3 contains 16 residues. The germline V gene has CDR1 LNHDA and CDR2 SQIVND (reference sequence). Trimming pared 3 bases from V and 1 base from J, leaving 15 bases between. The DNA of the CDR3 is TGTGCCAGTAGTATCCTAACCAGACAGGATAACTATGGCTACACCTTC. It translates to CASSILTRQDNYGYTF.

The genes are TRBV4-1 and TRBJ1-2; maybe TRBD1 (6 bases). The CDR3 is 14 amino acids. Per germline, CDR1 MGHRA and CDR2 YSYEKL. V dropped 3 bases and J dropped 3 bases, with 11 bases sitting between them. The CDR3 bases are TGCGCCAGCAGCCAGGAAACAGGGTACTATGGCTACACCTTC. It is translated as CASSQETGYYGYTF.

The chain recombines TRBV7-6 with TRBJ1-3, with 7 bases lining up with TRBD1. Per the germline V gene, CDR1 is SGHVS and CDR2 is FNYEAQ. With 4 bases clipped from V and 0 bases from J, the junction kept 12 bases outside the gene matches. The CDR3 sequence is 18 residues long. As DNA, the CDR3 is TGTGCCAGCAGCTCCGGGACAGCAATCTGGAGCTCTGGAAACACCATATATTTT. It is translated as CASSSGTAIWSSGNTIYF.

This chain links TRBV15 with TRBJ2-7, with 10 bases identical to TRBD2. With V trimmed by 2 bases and J by 5 bases, 3 bases remained unmatched. Germline values: CDR1 LNHNV, CDR2 YYDKDF (reference sequence). This CDR3 has 14 residues. In DNA form, the CDR3 reads TGTGCCACCAGCAGACTAGCGGGAGTCCACGAGCAGTACTTC. Its translation is CATSRLAGVHEQYF.

The rearrangement uses TRBV7-2 and TRBJ2-5; either TRBD1 or TRBD2 may supply D (5 bases each). Gene TRBJ2-7 matches the end of the DNA better, so the J call may be wrong. CDR3 length: 15 amino acids. Germline V gene data show CDR1 as SGHTA and CDR2 as FQGNSA. In DNA form, the CDR3 reads TGTGCCAGCAGCCCGTCTAGTTCGGGACCCTACGAGCAGTACTTC. Protein: CASSPSSSGPYEQYF.

The genes are TRBV10-2 and TRBJ1-2, with D uncertain. V gave up 8 bases and J gave up 4 bases, with 14 bases separating them. Germline V gene data show CDR1 as WSHSY and CDR2 as SAAADI. The CDR3 loop spans 13 amino acids. In DNA, the CDR3 is TGCGCCAGCTGCCAAAGGGAATTCTATGGCTACACCTTC. Translating gives CASCQREFYGYTF.

As DNA, the CDR3 is TGTGCCTGGGCTAGACCACTAGCGACTAGCACAGATACGCAGTATTTT. Residues: CAWARPLATSTDTQYF. The rearrangement joins TRBV30 to TRBJ2-3; 7 positions match TRBD2. The length of the CDR3 is 16 residues. Germline CDR1 and CDR2: GTSNPN and SVGIG (reference sequence). The junction had 11 bases not matched to a gene; V was cut back by 5 bases and J by 0 bases.

Notes on this clone: One end of the junction does not line up with germline, which may come from a read error. The rearrangement uses TRBV7-7 and TRBJ2-5; maybe TRBD2 (6 bases). The germline V gene has CDR1 SSHAT and CDR2 FNYEAQ (reference sequence). The CDR3 sequence is 15 residues long. CDR3 protein: CASSLAVGAEETQYF. The CDR3 bases are TGTGCTAGCAGCTTAGCGGTAGGGGCGGAAGAGACCCAGTACTTC.

The CDR3 loop is CASSVRTSGTGELFF. The CDR3 nucleotides read TGTGCCAGCAGTGTAAGGACTAGCGGGACCGGGGAGCTGTTTTTT. The V gene is TRBV2, the J gene TRBJ2-2; 11 bases fit TRBD2. The CDR3 runs 15 residues. Trimming at V came to 4 bases and at J to 5 bases, leaving 3 bases not matched to a gene. Germline assignment: CDR1 SNHLY and CDR2 FYNNEI.

The rearrangement uses TRBV5-1 and TRBJ2-7; D call uncertain. The V end was cut by 4 bases, the J end by 7 bases, with 18 bases between. CDR3 length equals 14 residues. CDR1 and CDR2 (germline): SGHRS, YFSETQ. The CDR3 is CASSRNGPLGEQYF. The CDR3 coding sequence is TGCGCCAGCAGCAGGAACGGGCCCCTGGGGGAGCAGTACTTC. Filled out from reference TRBV5-1 and TRBJ2-7, the complete variable domain reads KAGVTQTPRYLIKTRGQQVTLSCSPISGHRSVSWYQQTPGQGLQFLFEYFSETQRNKGNFPGRFSGRQFSNSRSEMNVSTLELGDSALYLCASSRNGPLGEQYFGPGTRLTVT.

V is TRBV5-8 and J is TRBJ2-3; D gene unclear. The CDR3 loop spans 15 amino acids. Trimming cost V 4 bases and J 1 base, with 13 bases left between them. CDR1 and CDR2 (germline): SGHTS, YDEGEE. CDR3 region: CASSLSPAGTDTQYF. DNA of the CDR3: TGTGCCAGCAGCCTGAGCCCAGCAGGCACAGATACGCAGTATTTT.

The CDR3 nucleotides read TGTGCCAGCAGCTTCAGGGGCAACAGTTACTATGGCTACACCTTC. Translation gives CASSFRGNSYYGYTF. The J gene is TRBJ1-2, the V gene TRBV11-2; possible D gene TRBD1, 6 bases. The CDR3 has 15 residues. Trimming stripped 3 bases from V and 3 bases from J, with 14 bases between. Germline CDR1 SGHAT, CDR2 FQNNGV.

This clone appeared a single time. The chain carries TRBV5-4 and TRBJ1-2, with 10 nucleotides matching TRBD1. This CDR3 has 16 amino acids. The germline CDR1 and CDR2 sequences are SGHNT and YYREEE (reference sequence). The trim removed 0 bases at V and 4 bases at J, leaving 6 bases unmatched. CDR3 DNA sequence: TGTGCCAGCAGCTTGGGAGGGACAGGGGATATCTATGGCTACACCTTC. Amino acids: CASSLGGTGDIYGYTF.

The rearrangement joins TRBV2 to TRBJ2-4; 7 bases fit TRBD2. The CDR3 totals 13 residues. Germline trimming cut 6 bases from V and 1 base from J; bases unmatched to any gene: 0. CDR1 and CDR2 from the germline V gene are SNHLY and FYNNEI. This CDR3 reads CASRGGAKNIQYF. The CDR3 DNA follows: TGTGCCAGCAGGGGAGGGGCCAAAAACATTCAGTACTTC.

This clone was detected ten times or more. The V gene is TRBV7-9, the J gene TRBJ2-7; D might be TRBD1 (6 bases). V lost 4 bases, J lost 2 bases, and 21 bases lay in between. The germline V gene encodes CDR1 SEHNR and CDR2 FQNEAQ (reference sequence). The CDR3 length is 17 residues. The CDR3 coding sequence is TGTGCCAGCAGCTCAACCCAGGGACACAAAAGGACCTACGAGCAGTACTTC. Protein: CASSSTQGHKRTYEQYF.

V is TRBV7-3 and J is TRBJ2-1; TRBD2 agrees at 9 bases. V gave up 2 bases and J gave up 6 bases; unmatched junction bases: 8. Germline loops: CDR1 SGHTA, CDR2 FQGTGA. This CDR3 region has 16 residues. CDR3 sequence: CASSLYGTSFSNEQFF. In nucleotides, the CDR3 is TGTGCCAGCAGCTTATACGGGACTAGCTTTTCCAATGAGCAGTTCTTC. The full variable domain, completed using reference TRBV7-3 and TRBJ2-1, is GAGVSQTPSNKVTEKGKYVELRCDPISGHTALYWYRQSLGQGPEFLIYFQGTGAADDSGLPNDRFFAVRPEGSVSTLKIQRTERGDSAVYLCASSLYGTSFSNEQFFGPGTRLTVL.

The chain employs TRBV18 and TRBJ2-3, with 9 bases that match TRBD1. From germline, CDR1 is KGHSH and CDR2 LQKENI. The CDR3 is made up of 15 amino acids. After removal of 8 bases from V and 6 bases from J, the junction contained 12 bases not matched to a gene. For the CDR3, the DNA is TGTGCCAGCCAGTACAACAGGGGGCAGGTTGATACGCAGTATTTT. Protein product: CASQYNRGQVDTQYF.

The rearrangement joins TRBV7-9 to TRBJ2-2; D is undetermined. V shed 1 base and J shed 8 bases, with 11 bases lying between them. The CDR3 runs 14 residues. Germline-derived CDR1 and CDR2 are SEHNR and FQNEAQ (reference sequence). For the CDR3, the DNA is TGTGCCAGCAGCTTAGAGTCCCTAGTTGGGGAGCTGTTTTTT. It is translated as CASSLESLVGELFF. The whole variable domain, filled in from reference TRBV7-9 and TRBJ2-2, reads DTGVSQNPRHKITKRGQNVTFRCDPISEHNRLYWYRQTLGQGPEFLTYFQNEAQLEKSRLLSDRFSAERPKGSFSTLEIQRTEQGDSAMYLCASSLESLVGELFFGEGSRLTVL.

V and J are TRBV20-1 and TRBJ1-2; D is perhaps TRBD1 (6 bases). V lost 7 bases, J lost 7 bases, and 13 bases lay in between. From germline, CDR1 is DFQATT and CDR2 SNEGSKA (reference sequence). The CDR3 covers 11 residues. CDR3 DNA sequence: TGCAGTGTAAGGGGGGCTCGTGGCTACACCTTC. It encodes CSVRGARGYTF.

The V gene is TRBV25-1, the J gene TRBJ2-3; TRBD1 matches 9 bases. After removal of 1 base from V and 4 bases from J, the junction contained 6 bases not matched to a gene. The CDR3 spans 16 residues. CDR1 and CDR2 (germline): MGHDK, SYGVNS. The CDR3 loop reads CASSEFRDRVPDTQYF. The DNA of the CDR3 is TGTGCCAGCAGTGAATTCCGGGACAGGGTCCCAGATACGCAGTATTTT. The full variable domain, its missing parts supplied by reference TRBV25-1 and TRBJ2-3, is EADIYQTPRYLVIGTGKKITLECSQTMGHDKMYWYQQDPGMELHLIHYSYGVNSTEKGDLSSESTVSRIRTEHFPLTLESARPSHTSQYLCASSEFRDRVPDTQYFGPGTRLTVL.

This chain uses TRBV19 with TRBJ2-6; perhaps D is TRBD1 or TRBD2 (7 bases each). This CDR3 has 18 amino acids. Looked up from germline, CDR1 is LNHDA and CDR2 is SQIVND (reference sequence). The germline V and J ends were trimmed by 5 bases and 3 bases, with 20 bases remaining between them. The chain's CDR3 is CASSPGEGAVSGANVLTF. The CDR3 DNA is TGTGCCAGTAGTCCGGGGGAGGGGGCTGTCAGTGGGGCCAACGTCCTGACTTTC.